The present TCR beta chain was sequenced within a study of OX40 agonist ivuxolimab in advanced cancers. Across the whole study: Of mixed ages from about 20 to 80 and averaging about 56 years, the group was around 78% male.

Sequenced by immunoSEQ multiplex PCR; TCRdb stores in-frame clones only, minus some. In the table there are under 70,000 clones, about 80% of which are singletons. This sequence originates from an adult with an advanced solid tumor such as melanoma, head and neck, liver or kidney cancer. The sequencing here drew on CD4+ or CD8+ T cells sorted from blood, taken in a trial of the OX40 agonist ivuxolimab.

The CDR3 here is CASSPGGANSPLHF. CDR3 bases: TGTGCCAGCAGCCCAGGGGGCGCTAATTCACCCCTCCACTTT. This chain uses TRBV28 with TRBJ1-6, with 8 nucleotides matching TRBD1. The ends lost 6 bases at V and 6 bases at J; junction bases unmatched: 4. CDR1 and CDR2 from the germline V gene are MDHEN and SYDVKM. The CDR3 runs 14 residues.